These 24 T cell receptor beta chains originate from one sample sequenced in a study of blood T cell repertoires in COVID-19. TCRdb keeps only in-frame clones here, not all; method: immunoSEQ multiplex PCR. The profile shows roughly 290,000 clones, around 87% of them singletons. The sample was peripheral blood. The receptor set was obtained from a woman aged 45 to 65 who had recovered from COVID-19.

This sequence joins TRBV5-1 and TRBJ2-1; 8 nucleotides align to TRBD2. The V gene end was trimmed by 4 bases and the J gene end by 9 bases; junction bases not matched to a gene: 12. Germline CDR1 SGHRS, CDR2 YFSETQ. The CDR3 runs to 15 residues. The CDR3 protein is CASSPPGGGPSEQFF. The CDR3 nucleotides are TGCGCCAGCAGCCCACCGGGGGGGGGCCCGAGTGAGCAGTTCTTC.

The chain links TRBV19 to TRBJ2-2; possible D gene TRBD1, 6 bases. V lost 8 bases, J lost 6 bases, and 19 bases lay in between. The CDR3 consists of 15 residues. The germline V gene has CDR1 LNHDA and CDR2 SQIVND (reference sequence). The CDR3: CASRRPGDESGELFF. The CDR3 DNA follows: TGTGCCAGTCGACGCCCAGGGGATGAATCCGGGGAGCTGTTTTTT. Full variable domain (missing parts from reference TRBV19 and TRBJ2-2): DGGITQSPKYLFRKEGQNVTLSCEQNLNHDAMYWYRQDPGQGLRLIYYSQIVNDFQKGDIAEGYSVSREKKESFPLTVTSAQKNPTAFYLCASRRPGDESGELFFGEGSRLTVL.

This clone has only a few counts. This rearrangement joins TRBV2 to TRBJ2-1; D might be TRBD1 (6 bases). The germline V gene encodes CDR1 SNHLY and CDR2 FYNNEI. Trimming removed 3 bases at V and 4 bases at J, with 16 bases between. This CDR3 region has 16 residues. The DNA for the CDR3 is TGTGCCAGCAGTGAGATAGGACAGAGAAGTTACAATGAGCAGTTCTTC. This translates into CASSEIGQRSYNEQFF. The full variable domain, rest sourced from reference TRBV2 and TRBJ2-1, is EPEVTQTPSHQVTQMGQEVILRCVPISNHLYFYWYRQILGQKVEFLVSFYNNEISEKSEIFDDQFSVERPDGSNFTLKIRSTKLEDSAMYFCASSEIGQRSYNEQFFGPGTRLTVL.

The chain joins TRBV18 to TRBJ1-4; D call uncertain. Trimming cost V 5 bases and J 5 bases, with 15 bases left between them. In germline, CDR1 is KGHSH, CDR2 LQKENI. The CDR3 extends over 15 amino acids. CDR3 DNA sequence: TGTGCCAGCTCAACCCACAACCTAGCCAATGAAAAACTGTTTTTT. The encoded protein is CASSTHNLANEKLFF.

The chain employs TRBV4-3 and TRBJ1-1, with D uncertain. Trimming removed 2 bases from V and 1 base from J, with 5 bases in between. Germline-derived CDR1 and CDR2 are LGHNA and YSLEER. The CDR3 spans 13 residues. The CDR3 nucleotides are TGCGCCAGCAGCCAAAGACAGAACACTGAAGCTTTCTTT. As protein: CASSQRQNTEAFF.

V and J are TRBV6-1 and TRBJ1-1; D is unresolved. Germline V CDR1 and CDR2: MNHNS, SASEGT. Trimming left V 2 bases short and J 8 bases short, with 9 bases between. The CDR3 is 12 amino acids. The CDR3 coding sequence is TGTGCCAGCAGTGAACTTGGTGGCGAAGCTTTCTTT. Translating it yields CASSELGGEAFF.

The V and J genes are TRBV3-1 (or the pseudogene TRBV3-2) and TRBJ2-3; TRBD2 is a possible D gene (6 bases). The CDR3 is 14 residues long. The V gene lost 5 bases and the J gene lost 2 bases, with 11 bases spanning the gap. The germline CDR1 and CDR2 sequences are LGHDT and YNNKEL (reference sequence). CDR3 nucleotide sequence: TGTGCCAGCAGCGGGGGGAGGACCACAGATACGCAGTATTTT. This translates into CASSGGRTTDTQYF.

The CDR3 DNA is TGTGCCAGCAGTACCGGGGTCTATGGCTACACCTTC. Translating gives CASSTGVYGYTF. The chain uses TRBV28 and TRBJ1-2; D remains unclear. Germline V lookup: CDR1 MDHEN, CDR2 SYDVKM. Deletions cut 5 bases from V and 4 bases from J, with 8 bases between. This CDR3 spans 12 amino acids.

J is TRBJ2-1 and V is TRBV6-2 or TRBV6-3; TRBD2 agrees at 11 bases. With 6 bases clipped from V and 8 bases from J, the junction kept 9 bases outside the gene matches. CDR1 and CDR2 from the germline V gene are MNHEY and SVGEGT. The CDR3 length is 15 residues. The CDR3: CASSPIAGGLDEQFF. The CDR3 DNA is TGTGCCAGCAGCCCCATAGCGGGGGGGCTCGATGAGCAGTTCTTC.

The sample holds one count of this clone. The J gene is TRBJ1-3, the V gene TRBV19; D may be TRBD1 (6 bases). The V end lost 8 bases, the J end lost 2 bases, and 22 bases lay between the germline ends. There are 17 residues in the CDR3. The germline V gene encodes CDR1 LNHDA and CDR2 SQIVND (reference sequence). This CDR3 reads CASYKGGSGIAGNTIYF. DNA of the CDR3: TGTGCCAGTTATAAAGGGGGTTCTGGTATCGCTGGAAACACCATATATTTT.

This clone was detected a few times. The chain carries TRBV10-1 and TRBJ2-7, with a tentative D call TRBD2 (6 bases). Looked up from germline, CDR1 is WNHNN and CDR2 is SYGVQD (reference sequence). V lost 9 bases, J lost 1 base, and 19 bases lay in between. The CDR3 has 15 amino acids. CDR3 in amino acids: CASSRERGISYEQYF. The CDR3 DNA sequence: TGCGCCAGTAGCCGGGAACGGGGGATATCCTACGAGCAGTACTTC.

The chain combines TRBV5-1 with TRBJ1-1, with D perhaps TRBD1 (5 bases). Germline CDR1 SGHRS, CDR2 YFSETQ. This CDR3 has 15 amino acids. V lost 4 bases and J lost 3, with 16 bases in between. CDR3: CASSGGGNLHTEAFF. The DNA for the CDR3 is TGCGCCAGCAGCGGGGGAGGGAATCTCCACACTGAAGCTTTCTTT.

This CDR3 is CASSSGLAGSRRYF. The CDR3 coding sequence is TGTGCCAGCAGTTCCGGACTAGCAGGCTCTCGGAGGTACTTC. This chain joins TRBV27 and TRBJ2-7; 8 nucleotides align to TRBD2. V shed 4 bases and J 12 bases; nucleotides not matched to a gene: 14. Looked up from germline, CDR1 is MNHEY and CDR2 is SMNVEV (reference sequence). The CDR3 loop spans 14 amino acids.

The chain couples TRBV5-6 to TRBJ2-5; 15 bases fit TRBD2. From germline, CDR1 is SGHDT and CDR2 YYEEEE. The junction had 1 base not matched to a gene; V was cut back by 2 bases and J by 5 bases. This CDR3 spans 15 amino acids. The CDR3 bases are TGTGCCAGCAGCTTTGGACTAGCGGGAGGGGAGACCCAGTACTTC. Its protein product is CASSFGLAGGETQYF.

V usage is TRBV21-1 and J usage is TRBJ2-5; the D call TRBD2 from the table was never checked on the DNA. TRBV21-1 counts as a pseudogene. This CDR3 has 15 amino acids. The CDR3 loop reads CASRGPAGLQETQYF. In nucleotides, the CDR3 is TGTGCCAGCCGTGGGCCAGCGGGACTCCAAGAGACCCAGTACTTC.

CDR3 DNA: TGTGCCAGCAGCTTAGGGCAGGGCAATTACAATGAGCAGTTCTTC. This encodes CASSLGQGNYNEQFF. V gene TRBV7-6 combines with J gene TRBJ2-1; a possible D gene is TRBD1 (5 bases). CDR1 and CDR2 (germline): SGHVS, FNYEAQ. The V end was cut by 1 base, the J end by 4 bases, with 11 bases between. CDR3 length: 15 residues.

A note on this clone: The sample contains more than one DNA sequence encoding this CDR3. The chain is built from TRBV6-2 or TRBV6-3 and TRBJ1-5; D is possibly TRBD1 (5 bases). Looked up from germline, CDR1 is MNHEY and CDR2 is SVGEGT. The CDR3 loop spans 14 amino acids. Trimming pared 5 bases from V and 4 bases from J, leaving 12 bases between. DNA for the CDR3: TGTGCCAGCAGTCACGGTGGGGGGAATCAGCCCCAGCATTTT. Its protein is CASSHGGGNQPQHF.

V and J are TRBV9 and TRBJ1-3, with D uncertain. From germline, CDR1 is SGDLS and CDR2 YYNGEE. The CDR3 extends over 15 amino acids. Trimming left V 5 bases short and J 0 bases short, with 12 bases between. CDR3 amino acids: CASSLDPLSGNTIYF. CDR3 nucleotides: TGTGCCAGCAGTTTAGATCCCCTCTCTGGAAACACCATATATTTT.

The chain's CDR3 is CASSFVGAYGYTF. Here the CDR3 DNA reads TGTGCCAGCAGTTTTGTGGGGGCCTATGGCTACACCTTC. The chain recombines TRBV12-3 or TRBV12-4 with TRBJ1-2; perhaps TRBD1 as D (6 bases). The CDR3 extends over 13 amino acids. V dropped 3 bases and J dropped 4 bases, with 9 bases sitting between them.

The chain carries TRBV20-1 and TRBJ2-1, with a tentative D call TRBD2 (5 bases). Germline values: CDR1 DFQATT, CDR2 SNEGSKA (reference sequence). This CDR3 is built from 14 residues. Trimming cost V 3 bases and J 4 bases, with 13 bases left between them. The CDR3 protein is CSASSGLTYNEQFF. The CDR3 bases are TGCAGTGCTAGTAGTGGACTGACTTACAATGAGCAGTTCTTC.

CDR3 in amino acids: CASSRGTGGDYNEQFF. The CDR3 nucleotides are TGTGCCAGCAGCCGCGGGACAGGGGGCGATTACAATGAGCAGTTCTTC. This sequence joins TRBV5-4 and TRBJ2-1, with TRBD1 matching 12 bases. Losses at the gene ends were 4 bases for V and 4 bases for J; bases not matched to a gene: 6. Germline CDR1 reads SGHNT; CDR2 reads YYREEE (reference sequence). The CDR3 runs to 16 residues.

The CDR3 sequence: CATVDRSNQPQHF. The CDR3 DNA is TGTGCCACCGTAGACAGGAGCAATCAGCCCCAGCATTTT. This sequence joins TRBV10-3 and TRBJ1-5; TRBD1 might be the D (6 bases). The germline CDR1 and CDR2 sequences are ENHRY and SYGVKD. V was cut by 10 bases and J by 1 base, with 11 bases left in between. This CDR3 region has 13 residues.

The rearrangement joins TRBV3-1 (or the pseudogene TRBV3-2) to TRBJ2-3; 8 bases line up with TRBD2. V dropped 0 bases and J dropped 5; count of bases not matched to a gene: 4. Germline assignment: CDR1 LGHDT and CDR2 YNNKEL (reference sequence). The CDR3 extends over 15 amino acids. CDR3: CASSQDLREVDTQYF. CDR3 nucleotide sequence: TGTGCCAGCAGCCAAGATTTGCGGGAGGTAGATACGCAGTATTTT.

The J gene is TRBJ1-1, the V gene TRBV2; D unresolved. Germline V gene sequence: CDR1 SNHLY, CDR2 FYNNEI. The CDR3 is 13 residues long. Between the trimmed V and J ends, which lost 5 bases and 7 bases, there was a span of 14 bases. CDR3 loop: CASSMARSLEAFF. CDR3 bases: TGTGCCAGCAGTATGGCTCGAAGTCTTGAAGCTTTCTTT.